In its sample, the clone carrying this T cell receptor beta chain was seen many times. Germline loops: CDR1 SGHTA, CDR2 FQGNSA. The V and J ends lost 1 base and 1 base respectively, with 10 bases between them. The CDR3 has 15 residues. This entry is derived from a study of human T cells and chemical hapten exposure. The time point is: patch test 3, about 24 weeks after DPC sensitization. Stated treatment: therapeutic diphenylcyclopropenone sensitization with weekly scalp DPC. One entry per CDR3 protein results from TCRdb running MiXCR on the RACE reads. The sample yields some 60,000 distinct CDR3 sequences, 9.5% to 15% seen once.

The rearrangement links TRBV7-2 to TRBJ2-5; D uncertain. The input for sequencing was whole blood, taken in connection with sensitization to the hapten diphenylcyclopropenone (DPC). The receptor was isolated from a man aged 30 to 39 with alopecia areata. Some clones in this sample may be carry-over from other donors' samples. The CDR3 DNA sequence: TGTGCCAGCAGCTTAGTGGGTCGGACCCAAGAGACCCAGTACTTC. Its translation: CASSLVGRTQETQYF.